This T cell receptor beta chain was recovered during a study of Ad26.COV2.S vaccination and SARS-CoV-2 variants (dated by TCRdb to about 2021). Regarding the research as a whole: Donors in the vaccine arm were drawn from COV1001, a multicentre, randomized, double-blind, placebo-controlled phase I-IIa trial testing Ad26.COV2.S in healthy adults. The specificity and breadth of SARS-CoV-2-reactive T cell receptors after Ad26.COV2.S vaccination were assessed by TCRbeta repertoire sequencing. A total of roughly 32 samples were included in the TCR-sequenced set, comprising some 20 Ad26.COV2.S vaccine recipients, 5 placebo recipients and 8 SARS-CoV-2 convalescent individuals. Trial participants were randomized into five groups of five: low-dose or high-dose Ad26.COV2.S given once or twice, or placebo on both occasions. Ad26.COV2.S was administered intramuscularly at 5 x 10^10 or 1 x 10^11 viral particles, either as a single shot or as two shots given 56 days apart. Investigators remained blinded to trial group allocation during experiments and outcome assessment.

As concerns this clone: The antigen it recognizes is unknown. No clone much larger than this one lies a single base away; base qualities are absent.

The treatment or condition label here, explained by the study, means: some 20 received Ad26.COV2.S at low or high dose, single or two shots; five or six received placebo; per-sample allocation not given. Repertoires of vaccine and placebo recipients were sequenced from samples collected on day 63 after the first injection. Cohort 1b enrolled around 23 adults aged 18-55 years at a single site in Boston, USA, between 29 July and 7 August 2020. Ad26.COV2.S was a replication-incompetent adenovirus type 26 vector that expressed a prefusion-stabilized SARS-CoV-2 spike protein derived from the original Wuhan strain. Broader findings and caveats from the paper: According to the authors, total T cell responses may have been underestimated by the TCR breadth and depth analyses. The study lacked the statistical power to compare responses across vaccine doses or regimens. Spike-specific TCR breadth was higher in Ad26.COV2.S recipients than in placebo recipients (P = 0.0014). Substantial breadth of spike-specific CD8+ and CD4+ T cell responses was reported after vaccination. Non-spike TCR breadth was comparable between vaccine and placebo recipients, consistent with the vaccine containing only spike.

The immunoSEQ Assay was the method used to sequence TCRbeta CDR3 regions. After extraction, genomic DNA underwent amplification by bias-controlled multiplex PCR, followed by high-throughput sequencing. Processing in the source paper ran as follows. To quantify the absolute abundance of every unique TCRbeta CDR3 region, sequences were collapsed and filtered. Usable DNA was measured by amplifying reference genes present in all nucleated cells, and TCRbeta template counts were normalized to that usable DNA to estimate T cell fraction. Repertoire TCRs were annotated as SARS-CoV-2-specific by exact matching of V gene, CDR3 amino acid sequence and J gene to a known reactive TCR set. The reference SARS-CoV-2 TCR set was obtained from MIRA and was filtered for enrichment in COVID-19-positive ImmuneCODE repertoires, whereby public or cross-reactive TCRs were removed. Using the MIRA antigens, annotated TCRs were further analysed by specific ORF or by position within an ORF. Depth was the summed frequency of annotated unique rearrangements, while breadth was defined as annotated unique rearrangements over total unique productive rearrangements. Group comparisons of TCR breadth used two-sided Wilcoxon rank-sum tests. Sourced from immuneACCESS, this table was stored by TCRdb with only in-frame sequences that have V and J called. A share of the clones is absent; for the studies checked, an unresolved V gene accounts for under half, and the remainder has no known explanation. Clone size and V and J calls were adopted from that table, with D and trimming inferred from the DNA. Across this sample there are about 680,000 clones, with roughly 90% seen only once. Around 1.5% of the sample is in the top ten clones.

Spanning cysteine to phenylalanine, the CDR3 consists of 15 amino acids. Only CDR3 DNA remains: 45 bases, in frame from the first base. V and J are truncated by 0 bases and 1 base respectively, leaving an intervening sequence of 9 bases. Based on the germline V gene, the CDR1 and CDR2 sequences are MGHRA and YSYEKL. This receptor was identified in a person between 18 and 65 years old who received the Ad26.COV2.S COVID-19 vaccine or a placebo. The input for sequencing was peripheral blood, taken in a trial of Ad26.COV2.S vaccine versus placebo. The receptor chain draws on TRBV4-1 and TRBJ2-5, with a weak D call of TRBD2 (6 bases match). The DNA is TGCGCCAGCAGCCAAGATCGGGGGATCCAAGAGACCCAGTACTTC. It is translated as CASSQDRGIQETQYF.